A selection of T cell receptor beta chains follows, all from one sample in a study of CD8 T cells in Susac syndrome. One entry per CDR3 protein, called by TCRdb with MiXCR from the immunoSEQ multiplex PCR reads. The sample lists about 130,000 distinct CDR3 sequences, 85% to 95% occurring once. What was sequenced was CD8+ T cells from PBMCs. The receptors derive from a human donor with Susac syndrome. The CDR3 runs from the conserved cysteine through the conserved F or W. The D gene is left open where the match is weak. The size entry is marked missing in some rows and otherwise reads once, few, many or a size class.

D gene: .; J gene: TRBJ2-1; clone size: .; V gene: TRBV15; CDR3 protein: CATSTDYNEQFF; CDR3 DNA: TGTGCCACCAGCACGGACTACAATGAGCAGTTCTTC
D gene: .; J gene: TRBJ2-7; clone size: .; V gene: TRBV7-8; CDR3 protein: CASSLGQGVRYEQYF; CDR3 DNA: TGTGCCAGCAGCTTAGGCCAGGGAGTAAGATACGAGCAGTACTTC
D gene: .; J gene: TRBJ1-2; clone size: .; V gene: TRBV19; CDR3 protein: CATFLTGAYGYTF; CDR3 DNA: TGTGCCACCTTCCTCACGGGGGCCTATGGCTACACCTTC
D gene: .; J gene: TRBJ2-5; clone size: .; V gene: TRBV7-8; CDR3 protein: CASSPNLVRETQYF; CDR3 DNA: TGTGCCAGCAGCCCAAATCTGGTCCGAGAGACCCAGTACTTC
D gene: TRBD1; J gene: TRBJ1-1; clone size: .; V gene: TRBV25-1; CDR3 protein: CASRWAGGFNTEAFF; CDR3 DNA: TGTGCCAGCAGGTGGGCAGGGGGCTTTAACACTGAAGCTTTCTTT
D gene: .; J gene: TRBJ2-5; clone size: .; V gene: TRBV20-1; CDR3 protein: CSARDRLFQETQYF; CDR3 DNA: TGCAGTGCTAGAGATCGTTTATTCCAAGAGACCCAGTACTTC
D gene: .; J gene: TRBJ2-1; clone size: .; V gene: TRBV3-1; CDR3 protein: CASSPQTTYNEQFF; CDR3 DNA: TGTGCCAGCAGCCCTCAGACCACCTACAATGAGCAGTTCTTC
D gene: .; J gene: TRBJ1-2; clone size: .; V gene: TRBV12-5; CDR3 protein: CASGGETDRCTF; CDR3 DNA: TGTGCTAGTGGGGGGGAGACCGACCGTTGCACCTTC
D gene: .; J gene: TRBJ2-3; clone size: .; V gene: TRBV9; CDR3 protein: CASSVGWGTDTQYF; CDR3 DNA: TGTGCCAGCAGCGTAGGTTGGGGCACAGATACGCAGTATTTT
D gene: .; J gene: TRBJ2-7; clone size: .; V gene: TRBV30; CDR3 protein: CAWRTALPYEQYF; CDR3 DNA: TGTGCCTGGAGAACAGCACTTCCCTACGAGCAGTACTTC
D gene: .; J gene: TRBJ2-7; clone size: once; V gene: TRBV12-3/TRBV12-4; CDR3 protein: CASGGGAYEQYF; CDR3 DNA: TGTGCCAGCGGGGGCGGGGCCTACGAGCAGTACTTC
D gene: TRBD2; J gene: TRBJ2-1; clone size: .; V gene: TRBV9; CDR3 protein: CASSVGRTSGMGYGEQFF; CDR3 DNA: TGTGCCAGCAGCGTAGGCCGGACTAGCGGGATGGGTTACGGTGAGCAGTTCTTC
D gene: .; J gene: TRBJ2-5; clone size: .; V gene: TRBV27; CDR3 protein: CASSRHVYQETQYF; CDR3 DNA: TGTGCCAGCAGTCGACATGTTTACCAAGAGACCCAGTACTTC
D gene: .; J gene: TRBJ2-1; clone size: .; V gene: TRBV3-1; CDR3 protein: CASSLLGADGEQFF; CDR3 DNA: TGTGCCAGCAGTCTTTTGGGGGCCGACGGAGAGCAGTTCTTC
D gene: .; J gene: TRBJ2-1; clone size: .; V gene: TRBV5-5; CDR3 protein: CASSLPRVEDEQFF; CDR3 DNA: TGTGCCAGCAGCTTGCCCAGGGTCGAGGATGAGCAGTTCTTC
D gene: .; J gene: TRBJ2-7; clone size: .; V gene: TRBV30; CDR3 protein: CAWSVFRGNYEQYF; CDR3 DNA: TGTGCCTGGAGTGTGTTCAGGGGAAACTACGAGCAGTACTTC
D gene: .; J gene: TRBJ2-7; clone size: .; V gene: TRBV5-1; CDR3 protein: CASSLGLGQAYEQYF; CDR3 DNA: TGCGCCAGCAGCTTGGGTCTCGGGCAGGCCTACGAGCAGTACTTC
D gene: .; J gene: TRBJ1-2; clone size: once; V gene: TRBV19; CDR3 protein: CASNDMAGTYGYTF; CDR3 DNA: TGTGCCAGTAATGACATGGCAGGGACCTATGGCTACACCTTC
D gene: .; J gene: TRBJ2-7; clone size: .; V gene: TRBV3-1; CDR3 protein: CASSQDHGGAYEQYF; CDR3 DNA: TGTGCCAGCAGCCAAGATCATGGCGGAGCCTACGAGCAGTACTTC
D gene: .; J gene: TRBJ1-5; clone size: .; V gene: TRBV9; CDR3 protein: CASSESGIMQPQHF; CDR3 DNA: TGTGCCAGCAGCGAATCAGGGATCATGCAGCCCCAGCATTTT
D gene: .; J gene: TRBJ2-5; clone size: once; V gene: TRBV11-2; CDR3 protein: CASSLDPGPETQYF; CDR3 DNA: TGTGCCAGCAGCTTAGATCCGGGGCCAGAGACCCAGTACTTC
D gene: .; J gene: TRBJ1-1; clone size: .; V gene: TRBV12-3/TRBV12-4; CDR3 protein: CASSFGQREAFF; CDR3 DNA: TGTGCCAGCAGTTTTGGCCAGCGTGAAGCTTTCTTT
D gene: TRBD2; J gene: TRBJ2-2; clone size: .; V gene: TRBV5-4; CDR3 protein: CASSLTSANTGELFF; CDR3 DNA: TGTGCCAGCAGCTTGACTAGCGCGAACACCGGGGAGCTGTTTTTT
D gene: .; J gene: TRBJ1-3; clone size: .; V gene: TRBV20-1; CDR3 protein: CSARESGSGNTIYF; CDR3 DNA: TGCAGTGCTAGAGAATCGGGGTCCGGAAACACCATATATTTT
D gene: TRBD1; J gene: TRBJ2-1; clone size: .; V gene: TRBV12-3/TRBV12-4; CDR3 protein: CASSYGQGASKQFF; CDR3 DNA: TGTGCCAGCAGTTATGGACAGGGGGCGAGTAAGCAGTTCTTC
D gene: .; J gene: TRBJ2-5; clone size: .; V gene: TRBV3-1; CDR3 protein: CASRPSQETQYF; CDR3 DNA: TGTGCCAGCAGACCATCACAAGAGACCCAGTACTTC